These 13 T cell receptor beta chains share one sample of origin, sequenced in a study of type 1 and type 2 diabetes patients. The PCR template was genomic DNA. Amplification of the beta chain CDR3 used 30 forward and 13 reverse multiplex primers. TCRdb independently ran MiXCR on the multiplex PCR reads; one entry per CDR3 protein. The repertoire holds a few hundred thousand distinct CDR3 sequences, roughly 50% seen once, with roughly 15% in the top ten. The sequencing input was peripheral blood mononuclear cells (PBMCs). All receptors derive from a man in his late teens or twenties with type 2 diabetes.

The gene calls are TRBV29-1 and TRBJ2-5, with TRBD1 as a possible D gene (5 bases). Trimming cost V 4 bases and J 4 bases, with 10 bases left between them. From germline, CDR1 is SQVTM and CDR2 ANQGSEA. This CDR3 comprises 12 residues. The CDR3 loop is CSVVRGGETQYF. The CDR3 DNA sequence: TGCAGCGTTGTAAGGGGCGGAGAGACCCAGTACTTC.

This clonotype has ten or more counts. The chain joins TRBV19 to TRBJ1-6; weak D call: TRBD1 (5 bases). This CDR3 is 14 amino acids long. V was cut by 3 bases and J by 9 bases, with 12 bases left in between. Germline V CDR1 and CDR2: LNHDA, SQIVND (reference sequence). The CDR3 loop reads CASSMPGARSPLHF. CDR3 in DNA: TGTGCCAGTAGTATGCCCGGGGCTCGTTCACCCCTCCACTTT.

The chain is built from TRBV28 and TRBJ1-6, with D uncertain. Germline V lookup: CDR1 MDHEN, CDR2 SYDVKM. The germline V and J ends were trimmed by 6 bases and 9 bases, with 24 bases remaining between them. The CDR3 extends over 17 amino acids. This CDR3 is CASRPEPPHQPRSPLHF. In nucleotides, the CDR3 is TGTGCCAGCAGACCCGAACCACCGCACCAGCCCCGTTCACCCCTCCACTTT.

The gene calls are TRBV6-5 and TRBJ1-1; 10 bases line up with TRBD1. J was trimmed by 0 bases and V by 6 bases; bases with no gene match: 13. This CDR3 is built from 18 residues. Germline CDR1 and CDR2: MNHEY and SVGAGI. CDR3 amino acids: CASSALRRDRGLNTEAFF. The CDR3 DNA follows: TGTGCCAGCAGCGCTCTGCGCCGGGACAGGGGACTGAACACTGAAGCTTTCTTT.

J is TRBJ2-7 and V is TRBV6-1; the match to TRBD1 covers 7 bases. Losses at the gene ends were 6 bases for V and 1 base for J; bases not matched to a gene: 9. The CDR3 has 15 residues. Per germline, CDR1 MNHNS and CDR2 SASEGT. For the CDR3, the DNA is TGTGCCAGCAGCCCTGGGACAGCAAGGTCCTACGAGCAGTACTTC. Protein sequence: CASSPGTARSYEQYF.

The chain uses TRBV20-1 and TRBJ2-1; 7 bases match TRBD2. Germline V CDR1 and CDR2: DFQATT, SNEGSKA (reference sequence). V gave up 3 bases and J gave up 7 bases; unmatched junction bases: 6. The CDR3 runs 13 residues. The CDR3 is CSASGRGGNEQFF. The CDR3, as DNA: TGCAGTGCTAGTGGGAGGGGAGGGAATGAGCAGTTCTTC.

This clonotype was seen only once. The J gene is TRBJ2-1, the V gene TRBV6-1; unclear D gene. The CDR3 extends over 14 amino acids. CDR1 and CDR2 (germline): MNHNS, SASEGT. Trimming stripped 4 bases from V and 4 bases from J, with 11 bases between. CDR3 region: CASSVTDGYNEQFF. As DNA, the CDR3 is TGTGCCAGCAGTGTTACGGACGGGTACAATGAGCAGTTCTTC.

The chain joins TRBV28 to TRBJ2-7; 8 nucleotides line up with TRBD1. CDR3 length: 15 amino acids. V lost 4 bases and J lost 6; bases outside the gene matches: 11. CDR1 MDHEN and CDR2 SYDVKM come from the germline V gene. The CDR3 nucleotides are TGTGCCAGCAGTTATGGTAAAACAGGGGGGCTCGAGCAGTACTTC. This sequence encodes CASSYGKTGGLEQYF.

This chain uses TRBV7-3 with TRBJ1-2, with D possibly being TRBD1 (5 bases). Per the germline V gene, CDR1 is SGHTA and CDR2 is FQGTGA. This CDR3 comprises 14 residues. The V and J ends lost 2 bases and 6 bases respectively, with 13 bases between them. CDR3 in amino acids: CASSLSGPLDGYTF. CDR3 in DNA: TGTGCCAGCAGCTTATCAGGGCCGCTGGATGGCTACACCTTC.

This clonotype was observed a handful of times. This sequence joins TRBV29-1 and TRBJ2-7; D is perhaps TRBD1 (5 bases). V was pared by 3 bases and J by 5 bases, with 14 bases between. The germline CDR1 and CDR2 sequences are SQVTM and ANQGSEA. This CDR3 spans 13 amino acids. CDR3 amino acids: CSVEGQGGDEQYF. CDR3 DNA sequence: TGCAGCGTTGAGGGCCAGGGTGGCGACGAGCAGTACTTC.

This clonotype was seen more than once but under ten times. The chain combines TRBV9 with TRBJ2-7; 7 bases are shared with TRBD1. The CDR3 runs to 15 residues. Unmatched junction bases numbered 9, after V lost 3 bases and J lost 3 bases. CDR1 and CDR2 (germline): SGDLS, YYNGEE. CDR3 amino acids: CASSASQGVSYEQYF. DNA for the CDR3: TGTGCCAGCAGCGCATCTCAGGGGGTCAGCTACGAGCAGTACTTC.

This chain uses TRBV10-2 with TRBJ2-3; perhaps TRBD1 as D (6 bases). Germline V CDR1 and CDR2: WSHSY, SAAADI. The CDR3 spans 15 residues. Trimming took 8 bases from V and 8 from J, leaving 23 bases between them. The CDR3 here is CASRKPSPGHGTQYF. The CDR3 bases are TGCGCCAGCCGAAAGCCCTCACCGGGACACGGTACGCAGTATTTT.

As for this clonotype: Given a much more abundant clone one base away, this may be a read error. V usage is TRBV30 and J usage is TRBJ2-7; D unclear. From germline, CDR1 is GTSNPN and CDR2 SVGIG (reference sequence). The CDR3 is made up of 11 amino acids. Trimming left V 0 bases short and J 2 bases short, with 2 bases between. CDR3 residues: CAWSVTYEQYF. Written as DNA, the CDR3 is TGTGCCTGGAGTGTCACCTACGAGCAGTACTTC.